The 25 T cell receptor beta chains given below trace back to one sample, sequenced in a study of T-cell reconstitution after alpha-beta-depleted transplantation in children. Molecular barcoding with unique molecular identifiers was used for the TCRbeta library. Via MiXCR, TCRdb re-called the PCR reads, giving one row per CDR3 protein. The sample shows about 640,000 distinct CDR3 sequences, roughly 15% of them seen only once. The sample here was PBMCs from the stem cell graft donor, taken from the stem cell graft. The receptors were sampled from a human donor who donated a stem cell graft to a child with acute myeloid leukemia.

This clonotype showed up just a few times. The chain combines TRBV24-1 with TRBJ2-3, with TRBD1 as a possible D gene (5 bases). Germline CDR1 KGHDR, CDR2 SFDVKD. The V end was cut by 3 bases, the J end by 3 bases, with 15 bases between. This CDR3 region has 16 residues. The CDR3 spells CATSDPGHEATDTQYF. The DNA of the CDR3 is TGTGCCACCAGTGATCCCGGACACGAAGCTACAGATACGCAGTATTTT.

This clonotype was seen at least ten times. V is TRBV5-6 and J is TRBJ2-3, with D perhaps matching TRBD2 (6 bases). The V gene's germline CDR1 is SGHDT and CDR2 YYEEEE. The CDR3 consists of 17 residues. Trimming took off 0 bases at V and 3 bases at J, with 17 bases between the two ends. CDR3 coding DNA: TGTGCCAGCAGCTTGGACGGGGGAGCAGTTTCAACAGATACGCAGTATTTT. This encodes CASSLDGGAVSTDTQYF.

This clonotype was detected ten times or more. The rearrangement joins TRBV7-2 to TRBJ1-3; D is uncertain. This CDR3 comprises 14 residues. V dropped 2 bases and J dropped 3 bases, with 8 bases sitting between them. Germline V gene lookup returns CDR1 SGHTA and CDR2 FQGNSA. Here the CDR3 reads CASSLRQNGNTIYF. The CDR3 DNA reads TGTGCCAGCAGCTTACGGCAGAATGGAAACACCATATATTTT.

This clonotype came up many times. V is TRBV12-3 or TRBV12-4 and J is TRBJ2-2; D not certain. The CDR3 extends over 17 amino acids. The ends were cut back, 6 bases at V and 6 bases at J, with 23 bases in the middle. CDR3 nucleotide sequence: TGTGCCAGCAGGGACGCCTACCTGGACCGTTTCGCCGGGGAGCTGTTTTTT. Encoded protein: CASRDAYLDRFAGELFF.

This clonotype was recorded many times. The rearrangement links TRBV20-1 to TRBJ1-4; D gene unclear. The CDR3 covers 13 residues. Between the trimmed V and J ends, which lost 3 bases and 7 bases, there was a span of 12 bases. The V gene's germline CDR1 is DFQATT and CDR2 SNEGSKA (reference sequence). This chain's CDR3 is CSASRGRGEKLFF. CDR3 nucleotide sequence: TGCAGTGCTAGCCGCGGGCGCGGTGAAAAACTGTTTTTT.

Worth noting for this clonotype: One end of the junction does not line up with germline, which may come from a read error. The chain uses TRBV15 and TRBJ2-7; D is uncertain. The germline V gene has CDR1 LNHNV and CDR2 YYDKDF (reference sequence). The CDR3 has 13 residues. The CDR3 nucleotides read TGTGCCACCAGCAGAGACCTCTCCTCCGAGCAGTACTTC. This gives the protein CATSRDLSSEQYF.

Ten or more counts support this clonotype. CDR3 residues: CSPLGSYNEQFF. The DNA for the CDR3 is TGCAGTCCCCTCGGGTCCTACAATGAGCAGTTCTTC. The rearrangement uses TRBV20-1 and TRBJ2-1; D ambiguous. Germline V gives CDR1 DFQATT, CDR2 SNEGSKA (reference sequence). The CDR3 runs to 12 residues. V was trimmed by 8 bases and J by 1 base, leaving 9 bases between them.

In this sample, this clonotype turned up many times. The CDR3 DNA sequence: TGCAGTGCTAGAGGTATTGGGGCTAGCGGTAGATACGAGCAGTACTTC. Translated, it gives CSARGIGASGRYEQYF. The genes are TRBV20-1 and TRBJ2-7; 7 positions match TRBD2. V lost 1 base and J lost 4; bases outside the gene matches: 13. This CDR3 is built from 16 residues. The V gene's germline CDR1 is DFQATT and CDR2 SNEGSKA (reference sequence).

J is TRBJ2-2 and V is TRBV21-1; the table assigns TRBD1, which was not confirmed against the DNA. TRBV21-1 is a known pseudogene. The CDR3 spans 17 residues. The CDR3 is CASREERQETNTGELFF. Here the CDR3 DNA reads TGTGCCAGCAGAGAGGAACGACAGGAAACGAACACCGGGGAGCTGTTTTTT.

The chain combines TRBV7-9 with TRBJ1-4; D gene unclear. V lost 1 base to trimming and J lost 8 bases, with 11 bases between them. Germline V gene data show CDR1 as SEHNR and CDR2 as FQNEAQ (reference sequence). CDR3 length equals 14 residues. The DNA for the CDR3 is TGTGCCAGCAGCTTAGAGGGAGCGGGAGAAAAACTGTTTTTT. Protein product: CASSLEGAGEKLFF.

This clonotype was picked up many times. This chain connects TRBV20-1 to TRBJ2-4; 12 bases map to TRBD1. Trimming removed 5 bases from V and 7 bases from J; junction bases left unmatched: 6. The CDR3 loop spans 14 amino acids. The germline gives CDR1 DFQATT, CDR2 SNEGSKA (reference sequence). CDR3 DNA: TGCAGTGCTTTCTCCGGGACAGGGGGCAACATTCAGTACTTC. Translated, it gives CSAFSGTGGNIQYF.

The chain is built from TRBV20-1 and TRBJ2-7, with D possibly called TRBD1 or TRBD2 (6 bases each). The CDR3 loop spans 13 amino acids. V lost 0 bases and J 6 bases, leaving 12 bases between the germline ends. Germline CDR1 DFQATT, CDR2 SNEGSKA (reference sequence). CDR3 nucleotide sequence: TGCAGTGCTAGAGATGGGGGGCGGTTCGAGCAGTACGTC. Its protein product is CSARDGGRFEQYV.

The table lists this clonotype with a few counts. In nucleotides, the CDR3 is TGTGCCAGCAGCTTAGTCACTAGCGGGGGCCTGAACACCGGGGAGCTGTTTTTT. Its translation is CASSLVTSGGLNTGELFF. The V call is TRBV7-6, the J call TRBJ2-2; 11 nucleotides match TRBD2. The CDR3 is 18 residues long. Germline V gene data show CDR1 as SGHVS and CDR2 as FNYEAQ. Trimming took 1 base from V and 1 from J; bases not matched to a gene: 5.

This clonotype occurred a few times. CDR3 protein: CASTSPKQGPNYGYTF. In DNA, the CDR3 is TGTGCCAGCACAAGTCCTAAACAAGGACCTAACTATGGCTACACCTTC. The chain joins TRBV6-4 to TRBJ1-2, with D uncertain. The germline V gene encodes CDR1 MRHNA and CDR2 SNTAGT. The CDR3 has 16 residues. With 7 bases removed from V and 0 bases from J, the gap between germline ends came to 18 bases.

This clonotype was observed many times. The chain links TRBV12-3 or TRBV12-4 to TRBJ2-1, with D tentatively TRBD1 (6 bases). Trimming cost V 6 bases and J 0 bases, with 18 bases left between them. The CDR3 is made up of 17 amino acids. In DNA form, the CDR3 reads TGTGCCAGCAGCCACCCGACAGGCCATAGCTCCTACAATGAGCAGTTCTTC. Translation gives CASSHPTGHSSYNEQFF.

The V and J genes are TRBV15 and TRBJ1-4, with 7 bases aligning to TRBD1. Germline CDR1 and CDR2: LNHNV and YYDKDF (reference sequence). CDR3 length equals 15 residues. The J segment lost 4 bases and the V segment lost 8 bases, leaving 10 bases of the junction unmatched. CDR3 residues: CATAIRAGGNEKLFF. DNA for the CDR3: TGTGCCACCGCAATTCGGGCAGGGGGTAATGAAAAACTGTTTTTT. The full variable domain, in which reference TRBV15 and TRBJ1-4 provide the parts outside the CDR3, is DAMVIQNPRYQVTQFGKPVTLSCSQTLNHNVMYWYQQKSSQAPKLLFHYYDKDFNNEADTPDNFQSRRPNTSFCFLDIRSPGLGDTAMYLCATAIRAGGNEKLFFGSGTQLSVL.

This clonotype has a handful of counts. The chain carries TRBV20-1 and TRBJ1-2; 10 positions match TRBD1. With 5 bases clipped from V and 7 bases from J, the junction kept 16 bases outside the gene matches. This CDR3 comprises 16 residues. CDR1 and CDR2 (germline): DFQATT, SNEGSKA (reference sequence). CDR3 protein: CSARNFRDRGFRGYTF. The CDR3, as DNA: TGCAGTGCTCGTAATTTCCGGGACAGGGGATTTCGTGGCTACACCTTC.

In its sample, this clonotype was seen many times. CDR3 amino acids: CASTAKGSYNSPLHF. The CDR3 DNA reads as TGTGCCAGCACCGCGAAAGGGTCCTATAATTCACCCCTCCACTTT. The gene calls are TRBV6-1 and TRBJ1-6; D ambiguous. The V gene's germline CDR1 is MNHNS and CDR2 SASEGT. The CDR3 extends over 15 amino acids. The V and J ends lost 7 bases and 1 base respectively, with 11 bases between them.

This clonotype was observed many times. The chain couples TRBV10-3 to TRBJ2-1; D might be TRBD1 (5 bases). CDR3 length equals 14 residues. Germline V gene data show CDR1 as ENHRY and CDR2 as SYGVKD. Trimming stripped 5 bases from V and 5 bases from J, with 13 bases between. CDR3 sequence: CAISPPDRNNEQFF. In DNA, the CDR3 is TGTGCCATCAGTCCGCCCGACAGAAACAATGAGCAGTTCTTC.

This clonotype was detected many times. The chain combines TRBV20-1 with TRBJ2-5; 8 nucleotides match TRBD1. Per the germline V gene, CDR1 is DFQATT and CDR2 is SNEGSKA (reference sequence). This CDR3 is built from 16 residues. J gave up 5 bases and V 0 bases, and 11 bases lay outside the gene matches. The CDR3 bases are TGCAGTGCTAGAGATCAAGTGCGGACAGGGTGGGAGACCCAGTACTTC. This translates into CSARDQVRTGWETQYF.

Remarks on this clonotype: The DNA is omitted, as the CDR3 cannot be located on it reliably, and the CDR3 follows TCRdb's listing. V gene TRBV10-2 combines with J gene TRBJ2-3. Germline values: CDR1 WSHSY, CDR2 SAAADI. Both ends counted, the CDR3 spans 15 residues. CDR3 protein: CASSSSGFSTDTQYF.

At least ten counts were recorded for this clonotype. The rearrangement uses TRBV29-1 and TRBJ1-1; 7 nucleotides line up with TRBD1. The CDR3 loop spans 14 amino acids. With 5 bases clipped from V and 0 bases from J, the junction kept 6 bases outside the gene matches. Germline CDR1 and CDR2: SQVTM and ANQGSEA. Here the CDR3 DNA reads TGCAGCGTTCGCCCCGACAGGGTGAACACTGAAGCTTTCTTT. Translating gives CSVRPDRVNTEAFF.

This clonotype came up many times. This sequence joins TRBV4-3 and TRBJ2-7, with D maybe TRBD1 (5 bases). Germline CDR1 and CDR2: LGHNA and YSLEER. V was cut by 5 bases and J by 3 bases, with 17 bases left in between. This CDR3 region has 15 residues. CDR3 loop: CASSSDRTSYYEQYF. CDR3 nucleotides: TGCGCCAGCAGCTCTGACCGGACATCCTACTACGAGCAGTACTTC.

This clonotype appeared many times. V usage is TRBV20-1 and J usage is TRBJ2-1; D is unclear. Germline loops: CDR1 DFQATT, CDR2 SNEGSKA (reference sequence). This CDR3 has 11 amino acids. V was shortened by 6 bases and J by 8 bases, with 11 bases between the two germline ends. CDR3 region: CSASKADEQFF. The CDR3 bases are TGCAGTGCCTCAAAAGCAGATGAGCAGTTCTTC.

This clonotype has a handful of counts. The chain links TRBV4-2 to TRBJ2-5; weak D call: TRBD1 (7 bases). CDR1 and CDR2 from the germline V gene are LGHNA and YNFKEQ. The CDR3 has 14 residues. V lost 4 bases, J lost 5 bases, and 14 bases lay in between. Written as DNA, the CDR3 is TGTGCCAGCAGCCCAGGGGGGATTCTGGAGACCCAGTACTTC. It codes for CASSPGGILETQYF.